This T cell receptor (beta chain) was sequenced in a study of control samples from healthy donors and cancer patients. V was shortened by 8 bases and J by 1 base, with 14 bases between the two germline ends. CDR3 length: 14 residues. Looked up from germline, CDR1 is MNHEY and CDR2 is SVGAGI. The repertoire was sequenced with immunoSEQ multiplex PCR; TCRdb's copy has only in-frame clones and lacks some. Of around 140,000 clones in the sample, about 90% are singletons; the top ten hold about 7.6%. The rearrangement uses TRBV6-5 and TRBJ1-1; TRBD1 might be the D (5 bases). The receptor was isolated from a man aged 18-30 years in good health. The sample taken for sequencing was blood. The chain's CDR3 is CASGARESNTEAFF. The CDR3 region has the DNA TGTGCCAGCGGGGCACGGGAATCGAACACTGAAGCTTTCTTT.